This T cell receptor (beta chain) was retrieved from a study of graft-versus-host responses after intestinal transplantation. As for the study in general: Grafts were multivisceral, liver-intestinal, or isolated intestinal.

Clones were sequenced by immunoSEQ multiplex PCR, and TCRdb holds only the in-frame ones, with some missing. This table holds about 57,000 clones, 80% to 90% found once. The CDR3 consists of 15 residues. The V gene's germline CDR1 is MNHEY and CDR2 SVGAGI. Trimming stripped 2 bases from V and 1 base from J, with 11 bases between. The sequence derives from a human patient who received an intestinal transplant, so some T cells may come from the graft donor. The chain combines TRBV6-5 with TRBJ1-1, with D hard to call. Here the sequenced sample was PBMCs, taken 26 days after transplant. CDR3 amino acids: CASSYRELGNTEAFF. In DNA form, the CDR3 reads TGTGCCAGCAGTTACAGGGAACTAGGGAACACTGAAGCTTTCTTT.